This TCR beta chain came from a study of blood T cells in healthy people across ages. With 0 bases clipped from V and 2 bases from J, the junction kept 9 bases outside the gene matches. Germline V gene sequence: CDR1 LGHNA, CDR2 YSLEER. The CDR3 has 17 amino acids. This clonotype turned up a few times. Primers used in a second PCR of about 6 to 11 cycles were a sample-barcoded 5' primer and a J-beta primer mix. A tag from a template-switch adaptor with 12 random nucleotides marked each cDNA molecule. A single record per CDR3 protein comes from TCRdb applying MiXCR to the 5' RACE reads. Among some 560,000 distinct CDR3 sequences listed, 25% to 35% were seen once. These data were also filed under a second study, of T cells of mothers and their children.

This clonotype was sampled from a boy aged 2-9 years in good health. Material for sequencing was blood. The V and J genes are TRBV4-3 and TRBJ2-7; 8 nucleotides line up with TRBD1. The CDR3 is CASSQDAGTGATYEQYF. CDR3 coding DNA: TGCGCCAGCAGCCAAGATGCGGGGACAGGAGCTACCTACGAGCAGTACTTC.